The T cell receptor beta chain under discussion was sequenced for a study of technical replicates of blood from several donors. Germline CDR1 LNHNV, CDR2 YYDKDF (reference sequence). Trimming removed 0 bases at V and 0 bases at J, with 6 bases between. The CDR3 consists of 14 residues. Some clones are missing from TCRdb's copy, which holds only in-frame ones; the method was immunoSEQ multiplex PCR. The sample lists nearly 95,000 clones; almost 97% were seen once. The clonotype comes from a human donor in good health. Sequencing input: T cells isolated from PBMCs. This rearrangement joins TRBV15 to TRBJ2-7; D is undetermined. The CDR3 region has the DNA TGTGCCACCAGCAGAGATCGGAGCTCCTACGAGCAGTACTTC. Protein sequence: CATSRDRSSYEQYF.